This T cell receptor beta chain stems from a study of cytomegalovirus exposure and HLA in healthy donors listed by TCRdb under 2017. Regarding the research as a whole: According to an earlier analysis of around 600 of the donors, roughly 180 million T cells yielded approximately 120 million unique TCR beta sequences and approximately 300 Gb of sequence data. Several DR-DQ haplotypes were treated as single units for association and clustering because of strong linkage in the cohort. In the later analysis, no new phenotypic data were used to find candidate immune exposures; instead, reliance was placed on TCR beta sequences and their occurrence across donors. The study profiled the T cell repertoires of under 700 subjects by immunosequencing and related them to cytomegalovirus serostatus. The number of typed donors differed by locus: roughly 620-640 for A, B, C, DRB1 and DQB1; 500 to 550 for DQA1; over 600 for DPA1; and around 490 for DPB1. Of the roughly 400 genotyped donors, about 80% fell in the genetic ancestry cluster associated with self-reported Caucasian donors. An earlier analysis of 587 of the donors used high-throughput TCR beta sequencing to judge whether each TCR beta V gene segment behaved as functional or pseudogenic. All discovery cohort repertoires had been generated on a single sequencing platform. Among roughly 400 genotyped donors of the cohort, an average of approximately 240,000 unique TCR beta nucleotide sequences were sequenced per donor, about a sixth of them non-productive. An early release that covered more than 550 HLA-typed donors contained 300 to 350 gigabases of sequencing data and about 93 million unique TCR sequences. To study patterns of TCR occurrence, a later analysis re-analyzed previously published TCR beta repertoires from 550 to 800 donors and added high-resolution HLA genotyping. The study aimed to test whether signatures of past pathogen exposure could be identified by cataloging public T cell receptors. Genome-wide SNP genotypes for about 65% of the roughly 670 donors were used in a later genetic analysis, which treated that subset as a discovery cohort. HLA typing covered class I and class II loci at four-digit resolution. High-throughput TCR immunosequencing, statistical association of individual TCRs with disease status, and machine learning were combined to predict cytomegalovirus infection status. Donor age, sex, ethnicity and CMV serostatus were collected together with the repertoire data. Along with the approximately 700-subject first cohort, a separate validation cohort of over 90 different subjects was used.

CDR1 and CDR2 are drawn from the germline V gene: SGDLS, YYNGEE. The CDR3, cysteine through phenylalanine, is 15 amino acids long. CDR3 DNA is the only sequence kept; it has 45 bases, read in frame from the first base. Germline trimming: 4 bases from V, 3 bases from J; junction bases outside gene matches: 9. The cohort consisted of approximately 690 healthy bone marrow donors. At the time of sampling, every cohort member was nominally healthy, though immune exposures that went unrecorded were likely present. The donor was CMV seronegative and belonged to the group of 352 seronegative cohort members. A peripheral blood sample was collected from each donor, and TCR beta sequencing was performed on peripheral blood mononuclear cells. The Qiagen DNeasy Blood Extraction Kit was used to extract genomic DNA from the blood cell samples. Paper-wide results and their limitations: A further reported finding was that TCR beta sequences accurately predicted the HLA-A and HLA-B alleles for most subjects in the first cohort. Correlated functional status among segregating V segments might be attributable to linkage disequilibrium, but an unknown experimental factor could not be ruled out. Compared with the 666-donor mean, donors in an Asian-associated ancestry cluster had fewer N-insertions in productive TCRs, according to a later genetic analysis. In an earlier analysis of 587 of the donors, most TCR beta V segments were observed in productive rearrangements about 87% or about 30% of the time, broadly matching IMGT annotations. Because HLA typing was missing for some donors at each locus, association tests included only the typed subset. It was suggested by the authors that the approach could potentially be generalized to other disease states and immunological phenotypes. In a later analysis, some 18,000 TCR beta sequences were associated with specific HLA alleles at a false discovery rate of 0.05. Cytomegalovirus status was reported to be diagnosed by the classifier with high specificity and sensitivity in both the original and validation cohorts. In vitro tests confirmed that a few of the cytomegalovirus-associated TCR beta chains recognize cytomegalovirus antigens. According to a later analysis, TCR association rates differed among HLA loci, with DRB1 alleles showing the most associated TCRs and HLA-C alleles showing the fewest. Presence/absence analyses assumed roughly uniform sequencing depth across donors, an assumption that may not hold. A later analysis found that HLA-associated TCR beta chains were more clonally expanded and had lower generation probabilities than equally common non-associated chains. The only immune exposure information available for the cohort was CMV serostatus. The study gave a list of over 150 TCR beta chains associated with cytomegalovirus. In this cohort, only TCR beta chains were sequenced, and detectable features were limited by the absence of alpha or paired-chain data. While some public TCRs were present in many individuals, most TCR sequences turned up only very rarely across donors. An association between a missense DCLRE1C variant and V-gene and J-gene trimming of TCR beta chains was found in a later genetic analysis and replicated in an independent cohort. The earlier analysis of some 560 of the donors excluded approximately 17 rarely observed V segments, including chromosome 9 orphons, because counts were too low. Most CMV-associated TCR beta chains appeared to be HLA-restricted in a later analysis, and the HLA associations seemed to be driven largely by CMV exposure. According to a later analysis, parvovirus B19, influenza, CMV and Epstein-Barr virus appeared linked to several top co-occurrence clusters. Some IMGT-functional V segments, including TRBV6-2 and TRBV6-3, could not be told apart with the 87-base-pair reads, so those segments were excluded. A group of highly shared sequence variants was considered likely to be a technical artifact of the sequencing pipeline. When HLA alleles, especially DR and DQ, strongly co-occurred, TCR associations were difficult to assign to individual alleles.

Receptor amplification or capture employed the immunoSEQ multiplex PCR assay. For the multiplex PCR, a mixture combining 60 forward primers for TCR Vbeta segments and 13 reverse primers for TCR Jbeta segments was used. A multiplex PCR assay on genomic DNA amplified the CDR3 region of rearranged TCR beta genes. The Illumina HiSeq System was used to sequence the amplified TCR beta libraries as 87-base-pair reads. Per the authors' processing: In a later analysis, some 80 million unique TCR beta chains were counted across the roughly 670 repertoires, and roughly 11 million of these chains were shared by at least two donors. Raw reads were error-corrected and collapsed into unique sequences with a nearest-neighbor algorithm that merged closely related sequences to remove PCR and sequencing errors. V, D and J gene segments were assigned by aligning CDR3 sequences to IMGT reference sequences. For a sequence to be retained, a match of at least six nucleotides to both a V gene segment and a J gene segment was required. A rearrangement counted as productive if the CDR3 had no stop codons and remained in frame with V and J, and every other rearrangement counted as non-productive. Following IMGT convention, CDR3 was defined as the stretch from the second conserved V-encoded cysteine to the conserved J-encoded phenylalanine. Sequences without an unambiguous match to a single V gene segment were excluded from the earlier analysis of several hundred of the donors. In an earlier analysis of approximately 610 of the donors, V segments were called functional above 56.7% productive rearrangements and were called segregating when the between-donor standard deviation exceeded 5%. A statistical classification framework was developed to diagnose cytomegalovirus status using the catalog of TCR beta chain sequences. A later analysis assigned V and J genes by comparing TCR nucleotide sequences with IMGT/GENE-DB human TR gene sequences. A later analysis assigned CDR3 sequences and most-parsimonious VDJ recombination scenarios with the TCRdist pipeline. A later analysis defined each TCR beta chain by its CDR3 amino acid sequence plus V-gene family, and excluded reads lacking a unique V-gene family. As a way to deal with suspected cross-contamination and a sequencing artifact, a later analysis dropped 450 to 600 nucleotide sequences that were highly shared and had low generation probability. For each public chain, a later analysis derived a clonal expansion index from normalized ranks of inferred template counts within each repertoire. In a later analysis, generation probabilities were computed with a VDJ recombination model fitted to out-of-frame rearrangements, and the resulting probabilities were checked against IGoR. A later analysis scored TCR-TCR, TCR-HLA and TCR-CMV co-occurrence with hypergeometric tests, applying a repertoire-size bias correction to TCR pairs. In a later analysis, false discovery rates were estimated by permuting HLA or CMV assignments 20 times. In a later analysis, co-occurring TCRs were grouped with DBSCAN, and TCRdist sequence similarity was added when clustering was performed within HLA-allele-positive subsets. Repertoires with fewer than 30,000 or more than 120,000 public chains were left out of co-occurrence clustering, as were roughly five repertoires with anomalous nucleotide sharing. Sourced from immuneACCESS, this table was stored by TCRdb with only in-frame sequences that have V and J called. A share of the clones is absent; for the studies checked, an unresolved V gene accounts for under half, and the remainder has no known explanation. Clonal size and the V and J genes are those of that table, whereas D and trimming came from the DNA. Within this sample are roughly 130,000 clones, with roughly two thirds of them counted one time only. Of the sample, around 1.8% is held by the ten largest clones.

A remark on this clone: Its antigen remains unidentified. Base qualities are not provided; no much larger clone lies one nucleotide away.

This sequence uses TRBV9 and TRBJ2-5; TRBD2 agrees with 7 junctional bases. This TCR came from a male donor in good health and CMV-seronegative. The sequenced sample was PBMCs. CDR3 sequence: CASSTPSRGEETQYF. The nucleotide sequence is TGTGCCAGCAGCACCCCCTCACGGGGGGAAGAGACCCAGTACTTC.